The next 26 T cell receptor beta chains were all read from a single sample in a study of Ad26.COV2.S vaccination and SARS-CoV-2 variants. Treatment specified: approximately 18 received Ad26.COV2.S at low or high dose, single or two shots; roughly five received placebo; per-sample allocation not given. It was on day 63 after the first vaccine or placebo injection that samples were taken. The method was immunoSEQ multiplex PCR; TCRdb's version includes in-frame clones alone and lacks a portion of them. This sample yields hundreds of thousands of clones, of which roughly 81% are seen a single time; about 3.3% belongs to the top ten. The source was peripheral blood, collected in a trial of Ad26.COV2.S vaccine versus placebo. The source is a person aged 18 to 59 who received the Ad26.COV2.S COVID-19 vaccine or a placebo.

The gene calls are TRBV19 and TRBJ1-2; D perhaps matches TRBD1 (6 bases). Germline lookup yields CDR1 LNHDA and CDR2 SQIVND (reference sequence). V dropped 5 bases and J dropped 7 bases, with 8 bases sitting between them. CDR3 size: 11 residues. CDR3 sequence reads: CASSGGGGYTF. The CDR3 DNA is TGTGCCAGTAGTGGAGGGGGTGGCTACACCTTC. Full variable domain (rest looked up from reference TRBV19 and TRBJ1-2): DGGITQSPKYLFRKEGQNVTLSCEQNLNHDAMYWYRQDPGQGLRLIYYSQIVNDFQKGDIAEGYSVSREKKESFPLTVTSAQKNPTAFYLCASSGGGGYTFGSGTRLTVV.

V usage is TRBV6-5 and J usage is TRBJ1-4, with 8 bases aligning to TRBD1. Germline V CDR1 and CDR2: MNHEY, SVGAGI. V lost 4 bases, J lost 5 bases, and 6 bases stayed unmatched. The CDR3 contains 15 residues. The CDR3 loop reads CASSFRTGSNEKLFF. The CDR3 nucleotides are TGTGCCAGCAGTTTCCGGACAGGGTCAAATGAAAAACTGTTTTTT.

The sample holds one count of this clone. The DNA for the CDR3 is TGTGCCAGCAGCGTAGAACAGGGGACGGGCTCTGGAAACACCATATATTTT. Translated, it gives CASSVEQGTGSGNTIYF. V gene TRBV9 combines with J gene TRBJ1-3; 7 bases are shared with TRBD1. This CDR3 is built from 17 residues. CDR1 and CDR2 (germline): SGDLS, YYNGEE. Germline trimming cut 0 bases from V and 0 bases from J; bases unmatched to any gene: 6.

The V gene is TRBV6-4, the J gene TRBJ2-2; the match to TRBD1 covers 10 bases. Germline values: CDR1 MRHNA, CDR2 SNTAGT. V was clipped by 3 bases and J by 3 bases; unmatched bases: 4. This CDR3 spans 16 amino acids. CDR3 sequence reads: CASSERDRGHTGELFF. The CDR3 DNA reads TGTGCCAGCAGTGAGCGGGACAGGGGCCACACCGGGGAGCTGTTTTTT.

The chain has TRBV5-6 and TRBJ1-2; D not resolved. The germline gives CDR1 SGHDT, CDR2 YYEEEE. The CDR3 has 15 residues. V was shortened by 2 bases and J by 8 bases, with 19 bases between the two germline ends. CDR3 coding DNA: TGTGCCAGCAGCTTAAAACCGACCGACCTAAGGGGCTACACCTTC. It translates to CASSLKPTDLRGYTF.

This chain connects TRBV6-6 to TRBJ2-2; D ambiguous. From germline, CDR1 is MNHNY and CDR2 SVGAGI (reference sequence). The CDR3 has 12 residues. Trimming pared 5 bases from V and 1 base from J, leaving 2 bases between. This CDR3 is CASSENTGELFF. CDR3 nucleotides: TGTGCCAGCAGTGAGAACACCGGGGAGCTGTTTTTT.

This chain links TRBV2 with TRBJ1-6; 7 nucleotides line up with TRBD1. The CDR3 sequence is 14 residues long. CDR1 and CDR2 (germline): SNHLY, FYNNEI. The V and J ends lost 8 bases and 5 bases, in that order; junction bases with no gene match: 6. This chain's CDR3 is CASRQTGNNSPLHF. The CDR3 coding sequence is TGTGCCAGCCGCCAGACAGGGAATAATTCACCCCTCCACTTT.

The chain has TRBV4-3 and TRBJ2-7; tentatively, D is TRBD2 (5 bases). The germline V gene encodes CDR1 LGHNA and CDR2 YSLEER. This CDR3 contains 13 residues. V was clipped by 4 bases and J by 2 bases, with 9 bases between them. CDR3 sequence: CASSLAEAYEQYF. The CDR3 coding sequence is TGCGCCAGCAGCCTGGCGGAGGCCTACGAGCAGTACTTC.

J is TRBJ2-1 and V is TRBV12-5; D not certain. The V gene's germline CDR1 is LGHNT and CDR2 FRNRAP. The CDR3 is 13 residues long. Trimming left V 6 bases short and J 5 bases short, with 11 bases between. Written as DNA, the CDR3 is TGTGCTAGTGGCCGCACCTCGGACAATGAGCAGTTCTTC. The encoded protein is CASGRTSDNEQFF. The full variable domain, with the rest looked up from reference TRBV12-5 and TRBJ2-1, is DARVTQTPRHKVTEMGQEVTMRCQPILGHNTVFWYRQTMMQGLELLAYFRNRAPLDDSGMPKDRFSAEMPDATLATLKIQPSEPRDSAVYFCASGRTSDNEQFFGPGTRLTVL.

The gene calls are TRBV14 and TRBJ2-4; possibly TRBD2 for D (6 bases). Trimming shortened V by 4 bases and J by 9 bases, and 16 bases separated the two germline ends. This CDR3 comprises 14 residues. Germline CDR1 SGHDN, CDR2 FVKESK. CDR3 bases: TGTGCCAGCAGCCTTCAGACTAGGACCGGCATTCAGTACTTC. Encoded protein: CASSLQTRTGIQYF.

The rearrangement links TRBV9 to TRBJ2-7; 10 bases map to TRBD2. The CDR3 runs 15 residues. V dropped 4 bases and J dropped 3; count of bases not matched to a gene: 7. Germline V gene sequence: CDR1 SGDLS, CDR2 YYNGEE. This CDR3 is CASSPSLAGNYEQYF. Written as DNA, the CDR3 is TGTGCCAGCAGCCCATCACTAGCGGGGAACTACGAGCAGTACTTC.

The chain is built from TRBV6-5 and TRBJ1-2, with 7 positions matching TRBD1. The V and J ends lost 5 bases and 8 bases, in that order; junction bases with no gene match: 8. The CDR3 has 13 amino acids. From germline, CDR1 is MNHEY and CDR2 SVGAGI. CDR3 loop: CASSPEGARGYTF. CDR3 DNA sequence: TGTGCCAGCAGTCCGGAGGGGGCGAGAGGCTACACCTTC.

The gene calls are TRBV5-8 and TRBJ2-3, with TRBD2 identical over 13 bases. In germline, CDR1 is SGHTS, CDR2 YDEGEE. The CDR3 length is 16 residues. Trimming took 4 bases from V and 4 from J; bases not matched to a gene: 6. CDR3 nucleotides: TGTGCCAGCAGCCCCGGGACTAGCGGGAAATCAGATACGCAGTATTTT. It specifies CASSPGTSGKSDTQYF.

The chain recombines TRBV6-5 with TRBJ2-7, with 7 bases aligning to TRBD2. The CDR3 is made up of 16 amino acids. From germline, CDR1 is MNHEY and CDR2 SVGAGI. With V trimmed by 2 bases and J by 3 bases, 10 bases remained unmatched. CDR3 sequence (DNA): TGTGCCAGCAGTTACCGGAGCGGGGAAGAGGGCTACGAGCAGTACTTC. This codes for CASSYRSGEEGYEQYF.

V and J are TRBV7-8 and TRBJ1-5, with D perhaps TRBD1 (6 bases). Germline CDR1 SGHVS, CDR2 FQNEAQ. CDR3 size: 16 residues. Trimming removed 1 base from V and 3 bases from J, with 13 bases in between. CDR3 protein: CASSLGRQAHNQPQHF. The CDR3 coding sequence is TGTGCCAGCAGCTTAGGCAGACAGGCGCACAATCAGCCCCAGCATTTT.

Turning to this clone: Distinct nucleotide sequences in the sample also encode this CDR3. The J gene is TRBJ2-5, the V gene TRBV2, with a weak D call TRBD2 (5 bases). In germline, CDR1 is SNHLY, CDR2 FYNNEI. The CDR3 covers 13 residues. V gave up 6 bases and J gave up 2 bases, with 10 bases separating them. The CDR3, as DNA: TGTGCCAGCAGGCGGACTGAGCAAGAGACCCAGTACTTC. It encodes CASRRTEQETQYF.

The chain uses TRBV30 and TRBJ1-3, with D unclear. CDR1 and CDR2 from the germline V gene are GTSNPN and SVGIG (reference sequence). Trimming took 1 base from V and 0 from J, leaving 10 bases between them. The CDR3 runs 15 residues. The CDR3 coding sequence is TGTGCCTGGAGTGCGGGATCATTCTCTGGAAACACCATATATTTT. It translates to CAWSAGSFSGNTIYF.

The chain couples TRBV7-9 to TRBJ2-3; TRBD2 agrees at 13 bases. Germline loops: CDR1 SEHNR, CDR2 FQNEAQ (reference sequence). CDR3 length: 18 residues. V trimming: 6 bases; J trimming: 0 bases; junction bases outside the gene matches: 9. CDR3 protein: CASSSRTSGSWSTDTQYF. CDR3 bases: TGTGCCAGCAGTTCAAGGACTAGCGGGAGCTGGAGCACAGATACGCAGTATTTT.

Worth noting for this clone: Other DNA sequences from this sample encode an identical CDR3 as well. The rearrangement uses TRBV27 and TRBJ1-1; perhaps TRBD1 as D (5 bases). Per germline, CDR1 MNHEY and CDR2 SMNVEV (reference sequence). The CDR3 is made up of 14 amino acids. Deletions cut 6 bases from V and 1 base from J, with 12 bases between. The CDR3 is CASSLRGPNTEAFF. The CDR3 nucleotides are TGTGCCAGCAGCCTGAGGGGACCGAACACTGAAGCTTTCTTT.

The chain recombines TRBV7-9 with TRBJ2-7; 9 bases map to TRBD1. Germline CDR1 is SEHNR and CDR2 is FQNEAQ (reference sequence). Trimming took 3 bases from V and 4 from J; bases not matched to a gene: 10. The CDR3 is 16 residues long. The CDR3 nucleotides read TGTGCCAGCAGCTTTATCCCGACAGGGGGAAGGTACGAGCAGTACTTC. Protein product: CASSFIPTGGRYEQYF.

CDR3 coding DNA: TGTGCCAGCAGCTTTATAAGGTATCGGGACACTGAAGCTTTCTTT. It codes for CASSFIRYRDTEAFF. The chain couples TRBV5-8 to TRBJ1-1; D call uncertain. The CDR3 is 15 residues long. V was pared by 2 bases and J by 3 bases, with 14 bases between. Germline-derived CDR1 and CDR2 are SGHTS and YDEGEE. The whole variable domain, filled in from reference TRBV5-8 and TRBJ1-1, reads EAGVTQSPTHLIKTRGQQATLRCSPISGHTSVYWYQQALGLGLQFLLWYDEGEERNRGNFPPRFSGRQFPNYSSELNVNALELEDSALYLCASSFIRYRDTEAFFGQGTRLTVV.

The V call is TRBV5-1, the J call TRBJ2-7; 10 bases are a match to TRBD2. Germline CDR1 is SGHRS and CDR2 is YFSETQ. The CDR3 contains 17 residues. After removal of 3 bases from V and 4 bases from J, the junction contained 13 bases not matched to a gene. The CDR3 DNA sequence: TGCGCCAGCAGCTACGGACATCTAGCGGGAGAATCTTACGAGCAGTACTTC. Its protein product is CASSYGHLAGESYEQYF.

On this clone: Different DNA sequences within this sample yield the same CDR3. This chain connects TRBV10-3 to TRBJ2-5; possibly TRBD2 for D (5 bases). The V end lost 3 bases, the J end lost 1 base, and 6 bases lay between the germline ends. The CDR3 consists of 13 residues. Germline V gene data show CDR1 as ENHRY and CDR2 as SYGVKD. The CDR3: CAISDRGQETQYF. Here the CDR3 DNA reads TGTGCCATCAGTGATCGGGGCCAAGAGACCCAGTACTTC.

The chain links TRBV28 to TRBJ1-3; 7 bases are shared with TRBD1. Germline trimming cut 2 bases from V and 1 base from J; bases unmatched to any gene: 2. The CDR3 extends over 15 amino acids. Germline-derived CDR1 and CDR2 are MDHEN and SYDVKM. The CDR3, as DNA: TGTGCCAGCAGTTTAAGGGGACAGTCTGGAAACACCATATATTTT. Residues: CASSLRGQSGNTIYF. Together with reference TRBV28 and TRBJ1-3, the CDR3 gives the full variable domain: DVKVTQSSRYLVKRTGEKVFLECVQDMDHENMFWYRQDPGLGLRLIYFSYDVKMKEKGDIPEGYSVSREKKERFSLILESASTNQTSMYLCASSLRGQSGNTIYFGEGSWLTVV.

V gene TRBV27 combines with J gene TRBJ2-7, with D possibly being TRBD1 (6 bases). The CDR3 is made up of 13 amino acids. Germline values: CDR1 MNHEY, CDR2 SMNVEV (reference sequence). V gave up 3 bases and J gave up 3 bases, with 9 bases separating them. The DNA of the CDR3 is TGTGCCAGCAGTTTTATACAGGGCTACGAGCAGTACTTC. It yields the protein CASSFIQGYEQYF.

The chain uses TRBV5-1 and TRBJ2-7; 9 bases fit TRBD2. J lost 5 bases, V lost 3 bases, and 9 bases had no gene match. Germline CDR1 is SGHRS and CDR2 is YFSETQ. CDR3 length: 15 amino acids. CDR3 in DNA: TGCGCCAGCAGCTCCCAAGCGGGAGGAGGCAACGAGCAGTACTTC. This translates into CASSSQAGGGNEQYF.